Listed here are 9 T cell receptor beta chains from one sample, sequenced in a study of blood T cell repertoires in COVID-19. Assay: immunoSEQ multiplex PCR; the TCRdb copy retains only in-frame clones and omits some. The sample holds roughly 190,000 clones, around 80% seen once. Sample: peripheral blood. Receptors were obtained from a human donor in a cohort sampled during active COVID-19.

V usage is TRBV9 and J usage is TRBJ2-5, with TRBD1 matching over 7 bases. The ends lost 3 bases at V and 1 base at J; junction bases unmatched: 3. CDR1 is SGDLS, CDR2 YYNGEE, per germline. This CDR3 has 14 amino acids. The DNA for the CDR3 is TGTGCCAGCAGCGCGGGACAGACCCAAGAGACCCAGTACTTC. This encodes CASSAGQTQETQYF.

The chain combines TRBV19 with TRBJ2-3, with 11 bases matching TRBD2. The trim removed 4 bases at V and 5 bases at J, leaving 5 bases unmatched. This CDR3 is 15 amino acids long. From germline, CDR1 is LNHDA and CDR2 SQIVND (reference sequence). The CDR3 loop is CASSNSGRELDTQYF. CDR3 nucleotide sequence: TGTGCCAGTAGTAATAGCGGGAGGGAGTTAGATACGCAGTATTTT.

The gene calls are TRBV24-1 and TRBJ2-2, with TRBD1 matching over 9 bases. This CDR3 comprises 15 residues. V trimming: 4 bases; J trimming: 4 bases; junction bases outside the gene matches: 3. Germline values: CDR1 KGHDR, CDR2 SFDVKD. The CDR3: CATSDRQGGTGELFF. The CDR3 nucleotides are TGTGCCACCAGTGACCGACAGGGGGGCACCGGGGAGCTGTTTTTT.

The chain's CDR3 is CASSATSPRETQYF. CDR3 bases: TGTGCCAGTAGTGCTACTAGTCCCCGGGAGACCCAGTACTTC. This chain links TRBV19 with TRBJ2-5; D perhaps matches TRBD2 (5 bases). Germline V gene lookup returns CDR1 LNHDA and CDR2 SQIVND (reference sequence). The CDR3 loop spans 14 amino acids. Trimming shortened V by 5 bases and J by 5 bases, and 15 bases separated the two germline ends.

The rearrangement uses TRBV18 and TRBJ1-1, with 8 bases identical to TRBD1. The CDR3 spans 13 residues. J lost 10 bases, V lost 2 bases, and 6 bases had no gene match. From germline, CDR1 is KGHSH and CDR2 LQKENI. Written as DNA, the CDR3 is TGTGCCAGCTCACCAGCAGGGGGCATCGGAGCTTTCTTT. Protein: CASSPAGGIGAFF.

The chain recombines TRBV4-1 with TRBJ2-3, with 9 bases aligning to TRBD2. The CDR3 is 15 residues long. Germline lookup yields CDR1 MGHRA and CDR2 YSYEKL. The V gene end was trimmed by 4 bases and the J gene end by 10 bases; junction bases not matched to a gene: 12. This chain's CDR3 is CASSRLPGLATSQYF. The CDR3 bases are TGCGCCAGCAGCCGTTTACCGGGACTAGCCACGTCGCAGTATTTT.

V usage is TRBV7-2 and J usage is TRBJ1-6, with D perhaps matching TRBD1 (6 bases). V lost 5 bases and J 9 bases, leaving 17 bases between the germline ends. The CDR3 totals 15 residues. Germline V CDR1 and CDR2: SGHTA, FQGNSA. CDR3 residues: CASSPPTGHSSPLHF. In DNA, the CDR3 is TGTGCCAGCAGCCCCCCGACGGGACATTCTTCACCCCTCCACTTT.

The chain combines TRBV19 with TRBJ1-3, with TRBD1 as a possible D gene (6 bases). Germline V lookup: CDR1 LNHDA, CDR2 SQIVND (reference sequence). This CDR3 spans 15 amino acids. The V and J ends lost 7 bases and 4 bases respectively, with 17 bases between them. The DNA of the CDR3 is TGTGCCAGTACCTCCACAGGGATTTCAGGAAACACCATATATTTT. Translation gives CASTSTGISGNTIYF.

This chain links TRBV2 with TRBJ1-3, with D possibly being TRBD1 (5 bases). With 7 bases removed from V and 1 base from J, the gap between germline ends came to 11 bases. The CDR3 covers 14 residues. The germline V gene has CDR1 SNHLY and CDR2 FYNNEI. The CDR3: CASMVQGSGNTIYF. The CDR3 DNA sequence: TGTGCCAGCATGGTGCAGGGATCTGGAAACACCATATATTTT.